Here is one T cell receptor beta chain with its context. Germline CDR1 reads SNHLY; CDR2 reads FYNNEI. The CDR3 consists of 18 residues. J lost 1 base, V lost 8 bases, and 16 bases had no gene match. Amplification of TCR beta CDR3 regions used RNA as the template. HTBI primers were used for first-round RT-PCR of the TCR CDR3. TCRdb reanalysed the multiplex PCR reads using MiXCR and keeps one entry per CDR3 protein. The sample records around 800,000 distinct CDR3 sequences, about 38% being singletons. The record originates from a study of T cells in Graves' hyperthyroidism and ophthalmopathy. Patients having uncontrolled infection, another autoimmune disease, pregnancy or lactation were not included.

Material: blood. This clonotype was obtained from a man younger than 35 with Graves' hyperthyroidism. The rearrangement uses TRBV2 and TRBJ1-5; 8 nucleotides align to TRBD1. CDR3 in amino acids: CASSPKMAGGLSNQPQHF. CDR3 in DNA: TGTGCCAGCTCGCCCAAAATGGCAGGGGGCTTGAGCAATCAGCCCCAGCATTTT.